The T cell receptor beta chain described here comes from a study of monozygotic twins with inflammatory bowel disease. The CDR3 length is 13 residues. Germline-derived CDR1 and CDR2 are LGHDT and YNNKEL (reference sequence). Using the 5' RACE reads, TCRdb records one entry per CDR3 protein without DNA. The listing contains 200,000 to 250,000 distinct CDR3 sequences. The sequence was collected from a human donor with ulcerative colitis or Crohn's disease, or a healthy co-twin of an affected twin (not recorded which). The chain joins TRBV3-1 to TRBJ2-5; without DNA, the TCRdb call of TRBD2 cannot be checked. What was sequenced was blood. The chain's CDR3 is CASSPSGLETQYF.